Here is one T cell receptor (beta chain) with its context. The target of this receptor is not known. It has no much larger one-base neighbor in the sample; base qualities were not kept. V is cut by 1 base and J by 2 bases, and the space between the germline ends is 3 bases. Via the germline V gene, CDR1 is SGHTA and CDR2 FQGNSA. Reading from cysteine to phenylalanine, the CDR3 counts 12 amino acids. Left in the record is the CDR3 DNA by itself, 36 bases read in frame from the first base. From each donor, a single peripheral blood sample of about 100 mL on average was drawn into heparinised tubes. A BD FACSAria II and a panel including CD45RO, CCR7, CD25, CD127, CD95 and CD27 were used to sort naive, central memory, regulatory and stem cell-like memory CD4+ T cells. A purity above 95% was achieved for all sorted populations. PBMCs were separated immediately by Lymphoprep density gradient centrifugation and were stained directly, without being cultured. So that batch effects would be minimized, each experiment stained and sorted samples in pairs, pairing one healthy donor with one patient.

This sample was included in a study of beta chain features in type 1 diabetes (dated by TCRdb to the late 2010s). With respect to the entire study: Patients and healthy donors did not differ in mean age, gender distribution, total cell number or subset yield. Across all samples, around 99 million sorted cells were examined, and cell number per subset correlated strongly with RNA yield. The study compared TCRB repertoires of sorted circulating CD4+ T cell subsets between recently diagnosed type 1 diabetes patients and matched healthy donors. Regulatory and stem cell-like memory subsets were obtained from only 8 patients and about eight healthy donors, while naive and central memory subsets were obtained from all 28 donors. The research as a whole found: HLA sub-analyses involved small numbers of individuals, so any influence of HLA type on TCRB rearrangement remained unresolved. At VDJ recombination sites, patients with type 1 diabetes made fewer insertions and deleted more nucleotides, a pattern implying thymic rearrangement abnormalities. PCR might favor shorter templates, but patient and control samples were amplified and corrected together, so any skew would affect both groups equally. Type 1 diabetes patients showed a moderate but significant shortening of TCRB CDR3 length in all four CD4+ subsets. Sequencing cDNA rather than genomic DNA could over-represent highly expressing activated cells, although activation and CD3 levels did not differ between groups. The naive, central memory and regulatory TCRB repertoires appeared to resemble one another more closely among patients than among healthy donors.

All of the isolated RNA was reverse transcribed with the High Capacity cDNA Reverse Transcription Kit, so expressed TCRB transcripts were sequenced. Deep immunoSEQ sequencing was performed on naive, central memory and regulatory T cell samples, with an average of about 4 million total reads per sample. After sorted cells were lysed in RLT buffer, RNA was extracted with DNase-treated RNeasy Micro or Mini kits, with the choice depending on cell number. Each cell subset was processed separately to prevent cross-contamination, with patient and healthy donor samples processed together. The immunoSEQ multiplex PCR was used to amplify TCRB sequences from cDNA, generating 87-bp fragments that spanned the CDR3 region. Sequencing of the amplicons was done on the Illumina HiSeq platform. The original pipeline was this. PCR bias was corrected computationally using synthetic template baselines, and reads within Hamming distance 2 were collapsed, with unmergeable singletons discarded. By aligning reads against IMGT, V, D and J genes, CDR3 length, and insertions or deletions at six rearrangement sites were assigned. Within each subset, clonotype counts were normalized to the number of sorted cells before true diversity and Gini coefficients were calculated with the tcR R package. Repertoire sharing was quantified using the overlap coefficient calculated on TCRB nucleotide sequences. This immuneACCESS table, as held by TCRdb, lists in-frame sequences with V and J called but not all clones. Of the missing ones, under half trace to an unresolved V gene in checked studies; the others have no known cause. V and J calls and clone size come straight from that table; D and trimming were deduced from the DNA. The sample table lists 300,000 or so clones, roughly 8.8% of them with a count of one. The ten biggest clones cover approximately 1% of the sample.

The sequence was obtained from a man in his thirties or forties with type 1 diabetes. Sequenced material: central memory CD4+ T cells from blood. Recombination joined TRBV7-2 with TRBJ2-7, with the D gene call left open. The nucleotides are TGTGCCAGCAGCTTAGGAGCCTACGAGCAGTACTTC. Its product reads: CASSLGAYEQYF.